This T cell receptor (beta chain) was identified during a study of T cells in Graves' hyperthyroidism and ophthalmopathy. Study conclusions and caveats: Separating ophthalmopathy from stable hyperthyroidism was achieved by a 13 V-J model. Ophthalmopathy, as predicted by the model, came a median about six months after the prediction.

Uncontrolled infection, other autoimmune disease, pregnancy and lactation each barred patients from inclusion. For the diagnoses, clinical symptoms, serum thyroxine and TRAb, thyroid ultrasound and orbital computed tomography were used. Authors of the study amplified TCR beta CDR3 regions from RNA transcripts. HTBI primers were used for first-round RT-PCR of the TCR CDR3. TCRdb fed the multiplex PCR reads into MiXCR, producing one record per CDR3 protein. Of more than 500,000 distinct CDR3 sequences in the sample, 40% to 55% were seen once. This clonotype occurred many times. Its antigen is unidentified. The receptor was isolated from an adult woman with Graves' disease, either hyperthyroidism or ophthalmopathy (not recorded which). The sequenced material came from peripheral blood or thyroid tissue (not recorded which).

The CDR3 loop is CASSLSFRQGSYF. In DNA, the CDR3 is TGTGCCAGCAGCTTGTCTTTCCGACAGGGCTCTTACTTC. The chain carries TRBV11-2 and TRBJ2-7; 7 bases align to TRBD1. Germline CDR1 and CDR2: SGHAT and FQNNGV. The V segment lost 3 bases and the J segment 13 bases; nucleotides outside the gene matches: 12. CDR3 length: 13 residues.